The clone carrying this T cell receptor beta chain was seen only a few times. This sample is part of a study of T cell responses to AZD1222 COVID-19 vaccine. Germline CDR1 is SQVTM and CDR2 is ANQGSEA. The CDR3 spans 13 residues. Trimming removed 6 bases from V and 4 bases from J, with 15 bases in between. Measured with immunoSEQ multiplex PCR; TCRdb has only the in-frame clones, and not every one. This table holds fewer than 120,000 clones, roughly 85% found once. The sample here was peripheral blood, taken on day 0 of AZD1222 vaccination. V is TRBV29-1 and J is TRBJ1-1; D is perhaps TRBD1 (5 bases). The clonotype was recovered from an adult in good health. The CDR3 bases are TGCAGCGTGATTGACGACAGTCCCACTGAAGCTTTCTTT. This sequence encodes CSVIDDSPTEAFF.